The clone carrying this TCR beta chain was recorded many times. The time point denotes: baseline, week 1 (first vaccination visit). Treatment here: pre-vaccination baseline after standard-of-care therapy. Astrocytomas that were new, WHO grade 3 or 4, IDH1-mutant and ATRX-lost were present in the donors. CDR1 and CDR2 (germline): MNHEY, SVGAGI. This CDR3 region has 14 residues. The ends lost 7 bases at V and 7 bases at J; junction bases unmatched: 12. Using immunoSEQ multiplex PCR, the repertoire was profiled, and TCRdb retains in-frame clones only, with some absent. The sample has 60,000 to 75,000 clones; 79% are singletons. The data belong to a study of a mutant IDH1 vaccine in newly diagnosed glioma. On the study more broadly: Treated patients showed a male proportion of around 62%, a female proportion of approximately 38%, and a mean age of 40.4 years. Those enrolled had earlier been treated with radiotherapy, temozolomide, or both, mostly both.

The receptor was isolated from a man aged 50-59 years with glioma. Sequenced here: PBMCs, sampled from a glioma patient treated with radiotherapy, temozolomide or both. The chain is built from TRBV6-5 and TRBJ2-7, with TRBD1 identical over 8 bases. Written as DNA, the CDR3 is TGTGCCAGCAAAAGGGGACAGGCTTCGCGAGAGCAGTACTTC. Amino acid sequence: CASKRGQASREQYF.